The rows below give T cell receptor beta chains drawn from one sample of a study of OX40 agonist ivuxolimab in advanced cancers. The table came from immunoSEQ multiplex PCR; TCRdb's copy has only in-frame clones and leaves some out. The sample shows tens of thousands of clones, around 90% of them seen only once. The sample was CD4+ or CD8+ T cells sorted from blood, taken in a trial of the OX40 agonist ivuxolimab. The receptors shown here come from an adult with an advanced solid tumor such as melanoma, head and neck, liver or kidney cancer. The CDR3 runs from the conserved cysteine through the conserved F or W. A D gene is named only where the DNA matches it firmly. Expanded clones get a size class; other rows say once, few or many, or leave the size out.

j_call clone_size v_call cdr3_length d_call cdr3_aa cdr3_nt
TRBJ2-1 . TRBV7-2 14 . CASSQGPLFNEQFF TGTGCCAGCAGCCAGGGGCCACTGTTCAATGAGCAGTTCTTC
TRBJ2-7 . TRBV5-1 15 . CASSPTRQGRSEQYF TGCGCCAGCAGCCCGACTAGACAGGGAAGATCCGAGCAGTACTTC
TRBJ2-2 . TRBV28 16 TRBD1 CASSPSTGGSGGELFF TGTGCCAGCAGTCCCTCTACAGGGGGCTCGGGCGGGGAGCTGTTTTTT
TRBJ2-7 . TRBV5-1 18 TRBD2 CASSLAAGGWKGSYEQYF TGCGCCAGCAGCTTGGCGGCGGGAGGTTGGAAGGGCTCCTACGAGCAGTACTTC
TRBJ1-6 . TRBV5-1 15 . CASSLEGLDGSPLHF TGCGCCAGCAGCTTGGAAGGCCTTGATGGTTCACCCCTCCACTTT
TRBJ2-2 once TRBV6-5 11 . CASGLTGELFF TGTGCTTCGGGGCTTACCGGGGAGCTGTTTTTT
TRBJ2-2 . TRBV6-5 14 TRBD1 CASRPPGGSGELFF TGTGCCAGCAGGCCCCCAGGGGGCTCCGGGGAGCTGTTTTTT
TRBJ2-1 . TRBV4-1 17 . CASSPSDSGSSYNEQFF TGCGCCAGCAGCCCTTCCGATAGCGGAAGCTCCTACAATGAGCAGTTCTTC
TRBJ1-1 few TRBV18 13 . CASLQGPNTEAFF TGTGCCAGCCTACAGGGCCCGAACACTGAAGCTTTCTTT
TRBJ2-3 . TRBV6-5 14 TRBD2 CASRSSGTRDTQYF TGTGCCAGCAGAAGTAGCGGGACACGAGATACGCAGTATTTT
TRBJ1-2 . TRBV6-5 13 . CASSYSGFYGYTF TGTGCCAGCAGTTACTCGGGATTCTATGGCTACACCTTC
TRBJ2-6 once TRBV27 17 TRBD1 CASSLGTGIGGANVLTF TGTGCCAGCAGTTTAGGGACAGGGATTGGTGGGGCCAACGTCCTGACTTTC
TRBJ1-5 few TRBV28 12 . CASRDSNQPQHF TGTGCCAGCAGGGATAGCAATCAGCCCCAGCATTTT
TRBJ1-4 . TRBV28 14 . CASSPPPPGEKLFF TGTGCCAGCAGTCCCCCTCCCCCTGGGGAAAAACTGTTTTTT
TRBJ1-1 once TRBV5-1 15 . CASSGSGGQNTEAFF TGCGCCAGCAGCGGGTCGGGCGGTCAGAACACTGAAGCTTTCTTT
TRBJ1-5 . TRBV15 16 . CATSRVGERGNQPQHF TGTGCCACCAGCAGAGTCGGGGAAAGGGGCAATCAGCCCCAGCATTTT
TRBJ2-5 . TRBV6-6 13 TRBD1 CASSDRVSETQYF TGTGCCAGCAGTGACAGGGTCTCTGAGACCCAGTACTTC
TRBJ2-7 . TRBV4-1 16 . CASSQSLATSSYEQYF TGCGCCAGCAGCCAATCTCTAGCGACCTCCTCCTACGAGCAGTACTTC
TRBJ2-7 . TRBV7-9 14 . CASSLAGNSYEQYF TGTGCCAGCAGCTTAGCAGGGAATTCCTACGAGCAGTACTTC
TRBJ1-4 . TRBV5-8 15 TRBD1 CASSPGQGIMKKLFF TGTGCCAGCAGCCCGGGACAGGGGATAATGAAAAAACTGTTTTTT
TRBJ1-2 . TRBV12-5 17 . CASSLWVGGLINYGYTF TGTGCTAGTAGTCTCTGGGTGGGAGGGCTTATTAACTATGGCTACACCTTC
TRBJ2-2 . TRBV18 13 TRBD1 CASSRTGAGELFF TGTGCCAGCTCACGTACAGGGGCCGGGGAGCTGTTTTTT
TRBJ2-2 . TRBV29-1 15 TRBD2 CSVATSGSYTGELFF TGCAGCGTTGCCACTAGCGGGAGTTACACCGGGGAGCTGTTTTTT
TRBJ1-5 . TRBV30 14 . CAWSVLTSNQPQHF TGTGCCTGGAGTGTACTGACCAGCAATCAGCCCCAGCATTTT
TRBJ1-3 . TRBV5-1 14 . CASSMTGSGNTIYF TGCGCCAGCAGCATGACGGGCTCTGGAAACACCATATATTTT
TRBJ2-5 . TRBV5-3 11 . CARSPRGTQYF TGTGCCAGAAGCCCCAGGGGGACCCAGTACTTC
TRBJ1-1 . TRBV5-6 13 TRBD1 CASSLRQGTEAFF TGTGCCAGCAGCTTACGACAGGGGACTGAAGCTTTCTTT
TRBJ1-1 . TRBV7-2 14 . CASSLAGWNTEAFF TGTGCCAGCAGCTTAGCGGGGTGGAACACTGAAGCTTTCTTT
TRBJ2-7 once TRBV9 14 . CASSVEAFPYEQYF TGTGCCAGCAGCGTAGAGGCCTTCCCCTACGAGCAGTACTTC
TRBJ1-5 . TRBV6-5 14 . CASSPGLGNQPQHF TGTGCCAGCAGTCCGGGACTCGGCAATCAGCCCCAGCATTTT
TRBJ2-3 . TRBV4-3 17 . CASSRSVGFWGTDTQYF TGCGCCAGCAGCCGCAGTGTAGGGTTCTGGGGCACAGATACGCAGTATTTT
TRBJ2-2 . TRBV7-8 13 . CASSRLNTGELFF TGTGCCAGCAGCCGACTCAACACCGGGGAGCTGTTTTTT
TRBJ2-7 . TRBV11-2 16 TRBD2 CASSLVMLAGDYEQYF TGTGCCAGCAGCTTAGTGATGCTAGCGGGAGACTACGAGCAGTACTTC
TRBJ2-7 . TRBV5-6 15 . CASSSQTTGGYEQYF TGTGCCAGCAGCTCCCAGACGACGGGCGGATACGAGCAGTACTTC
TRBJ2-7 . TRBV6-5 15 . CASSYSGEATYEQYF TGTGCCAGCAGTTACTCAGGAGAAGCTACCTACGAGCAGTACTTC
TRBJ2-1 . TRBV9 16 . CASSDIQGFSYNEQFF TGTGCCAGCAGCGATATCCAGGGGTTCTCCTACAATGAGCAGTTCTTC
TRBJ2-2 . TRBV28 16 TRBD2 CASSSTSGRYPGELFF TGTGCCAGCAGCTCTACTAGCGGGAGGTATCCCGGGGAGCTGTTTTTT
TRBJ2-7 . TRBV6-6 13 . CASCARTTYEQYF TGTGCCAGCTGCGCCAGAACGACTTACGAGCAGTACTTC
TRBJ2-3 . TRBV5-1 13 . CASSSGDRDTQYF TGCGCCAGCAGCTCGGGAGATAGAGATACGCAGTATTTT
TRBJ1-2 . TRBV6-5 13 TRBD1 CASSPGGNYGYTF TGTGCCAGCAGTCCAGGGGGGAACTATGGCTACACCTTC
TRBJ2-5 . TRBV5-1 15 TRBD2 CASSLGAGKVETQYF TGCGCCAGCAGCTTGGGAGCGGGAAAGGTTGAGACCCAGTACTTC
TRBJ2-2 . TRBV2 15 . CASSARRTNTGELFF TGTGCCAGCAGTGCTCGACGGACGAACACCGGGGAGCTGTTTTTT
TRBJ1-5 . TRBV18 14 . CASSPPGSNQPQHF TGTGCCAGCTCACCACCGGGCAGCAATCAGCCCCAGCATTTT
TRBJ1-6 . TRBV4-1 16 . CASSQELHRDRSPLHF TGCGCCAGCAGCCAAGAGCTCCACAGGGATCGATCACCCCTCCACTTT
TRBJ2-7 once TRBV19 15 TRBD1 CASSMAGQGANEQYF TGTGCCAGTAGTATGGCGGGACAGGGGGCCAACGAGCAGTACTTC
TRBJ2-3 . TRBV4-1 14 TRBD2 CASSQGLNTDTQYF TGCGCCAGCAGCCAGGGACTAAACACAGATACGCAGTATTTT